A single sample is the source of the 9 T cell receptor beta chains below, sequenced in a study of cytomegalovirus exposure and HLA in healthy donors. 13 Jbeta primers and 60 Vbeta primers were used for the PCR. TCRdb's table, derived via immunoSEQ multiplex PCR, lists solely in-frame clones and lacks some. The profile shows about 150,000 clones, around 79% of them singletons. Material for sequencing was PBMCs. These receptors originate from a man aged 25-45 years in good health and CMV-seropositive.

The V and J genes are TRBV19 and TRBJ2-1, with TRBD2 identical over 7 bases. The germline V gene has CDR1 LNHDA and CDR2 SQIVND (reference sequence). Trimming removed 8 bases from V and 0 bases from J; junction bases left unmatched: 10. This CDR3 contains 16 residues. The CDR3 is CASCWGGRSSYNEQFF. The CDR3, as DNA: TGTGCCAGTTGTTGGGGGGGGAGAAGCTCCTACAATGAGCAGTTCTTC.

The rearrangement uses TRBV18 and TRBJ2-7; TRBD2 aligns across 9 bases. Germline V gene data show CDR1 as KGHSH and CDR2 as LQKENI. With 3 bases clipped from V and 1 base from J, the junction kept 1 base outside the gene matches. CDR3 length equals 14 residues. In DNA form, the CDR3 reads TGTGCCAGCTCACCCCTAGCGGGGTCCTACGAGCAGTACTTC. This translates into CASSPLAGSYEQYF.

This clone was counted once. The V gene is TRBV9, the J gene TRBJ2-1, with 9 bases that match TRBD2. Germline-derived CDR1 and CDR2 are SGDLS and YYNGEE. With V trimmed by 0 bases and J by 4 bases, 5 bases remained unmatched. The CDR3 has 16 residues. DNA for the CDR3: TGTGCCAGCAGCGTAGGGTCCAGCGGGGGGTACAATGAGCAGTTCTTC. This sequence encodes CASSVGSSGGYNEQFF. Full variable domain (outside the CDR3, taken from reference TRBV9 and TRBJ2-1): DSGVTQTPKHLITATGQRVTLRCSPRSGDLSVYWYQQSLDQGLQFLIQYYNGEERAKGNILERFSAQQFPDLHSELNLSSLELGDSALYFCASSVGSSGGYNEQFFGPGTRLTVL.

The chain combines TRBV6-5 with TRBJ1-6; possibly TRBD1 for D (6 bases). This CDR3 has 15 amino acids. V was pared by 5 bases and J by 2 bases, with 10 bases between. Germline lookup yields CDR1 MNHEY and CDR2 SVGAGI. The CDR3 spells CASSRQDPYNSPLHF. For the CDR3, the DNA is TGTGCCAGCAGTCGACAGGACCCCTATAATTCACCCCTCCACTTT.

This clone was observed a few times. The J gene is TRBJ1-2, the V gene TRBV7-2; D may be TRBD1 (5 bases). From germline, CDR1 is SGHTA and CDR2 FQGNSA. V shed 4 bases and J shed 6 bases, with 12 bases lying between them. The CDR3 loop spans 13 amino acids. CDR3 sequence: CASSYGRVDGYTF. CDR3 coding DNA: TGTGCCAGCAGCTACGGCAGGGTAGATGGCTACACCTTC.

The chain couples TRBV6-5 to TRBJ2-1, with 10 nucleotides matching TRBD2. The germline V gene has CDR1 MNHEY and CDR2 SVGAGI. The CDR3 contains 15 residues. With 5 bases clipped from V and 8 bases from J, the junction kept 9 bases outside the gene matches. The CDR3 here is CASSPRQRGGHEQFF. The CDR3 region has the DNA TGTGCCAGCAGTCCCCGCCAGCGGGGGGGCCATGAGCAGTTCTTC.

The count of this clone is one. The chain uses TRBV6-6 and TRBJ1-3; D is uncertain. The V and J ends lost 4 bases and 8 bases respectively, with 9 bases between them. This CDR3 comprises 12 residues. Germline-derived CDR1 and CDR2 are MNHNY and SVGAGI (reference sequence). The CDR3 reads CASSWIRDTIYF. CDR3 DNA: TGTGCCAGCAGTTGGATCCGGGACACCATATATTTT.

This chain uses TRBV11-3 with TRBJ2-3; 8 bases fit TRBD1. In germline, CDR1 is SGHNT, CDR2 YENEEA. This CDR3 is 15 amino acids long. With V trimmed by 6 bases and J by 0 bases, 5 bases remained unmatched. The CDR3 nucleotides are TGTGCCAGCAGTGCGACAGGGGTAAGCACAGATACGCAGTATTTT. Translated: CASSATGVSTDTQYF.

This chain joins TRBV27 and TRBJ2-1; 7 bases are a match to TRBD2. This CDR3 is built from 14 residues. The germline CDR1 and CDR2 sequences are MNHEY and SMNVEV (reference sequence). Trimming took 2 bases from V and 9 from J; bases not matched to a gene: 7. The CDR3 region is CASSLGGGNGEQFF. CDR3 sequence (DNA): TGTGCCAGCAGTTTAGGCGGGGGTAACGGTGAGCAGTTCTTC.